These 5 T cell receptor beta chains share one sample of origin, sequenced in a study of T cells in Graves' hyperthyroidism and ophthalmopathy. Regions amplified from RNA transcripts were the TCR beta CDR3 regions. TCR CDR3 underwent first-round RT-PCR with the HTBI primer set. TCRdb redid the calling of the multiplex PCR reads with MiXCR, one entry per CDR3 protein. This table holds approximately 700,000 distinct CDR3 sequences, approximately 16% found once. The sequenced sample was blood. All receptors come from a man between 18 and 35 years old with Graves' hyperthyroidism.

This clonotype was detected only a few times. This rearrangement joins TRBV2 to TRBJ2-4; D not resolved. V was shortened by 6 bases and J by 0 bases, with 15 bases between the two germline ends. Germline V gene lookup returns CDR1 SNHLY and CDR2 FYNNEI. This CDR3 contains 16 residues. CDR3: CASSYLRLRAKNIQYF. The DNA for the CDR3 is TGTGCCAGCAGCTACCTTAGGCTCAGAGCCAAAAACATTCAGTACTTC.

About this clonotype itself: Sequence at one end of the junction differs from germline and may be a read error. J is TRBJ1-4 and V is TRBV15; TRBD1 matches at 7 bases. This CDR3 contains 14 residues. Germline V gene sequence: CDR1 LNHNV, CDR2 YYDKDF (reference sequence). In DNA form, the CDR3 reads TGTGCCGCCAGTGAGACAGGGAATAATGAAAAACTGTTTTTT. This translates into CAASETGNNEKLFF.

This clonotype was detected ten times or more. The rearrangement links TRBV25-1 to TRBJ2-3, with a possible D match to TRBD1 (6 bases). Germline V CDR1 and CDR2: MGHDK, SYGVNS. This CDR3 has 16 residues. The germline V and J ends were trimmed by 1 base and 0 bases, with 11 bases remaining between them. CDR3 bases: TGTGCCAGCAGTGAATGGGGGCAGGATAGCACAGATACGCAGTATTTT. This codes for CASSEWGQDSTDTQYF.

This clonotype was seen only a few times. The V call is TRBV19, the J call TRBJ2-1, with TRBD1 as a possible D gene (6 bases). CDR1 is LNHDA, CDR2 SQIVND, per germline (reference sequence). The CDR3 is made up of 13 amino acids. Trimming cost V 4 bases and J 4 bases, with 8 bases left between them. CDR3 sequence: CASSRTVYNEQFF. CDR3 nucleotide sequence: TGTGCCAGTAGTAGGACAGTTTACAATGAGCAGTTCTTC.

The chain couples TRBV28 to TRBJ1-3; D possibly corresponds to TRBD1 (6 bases). The CDR3 spans 17 residues. Germline V gene sequence: CDR1 MDHEN, CDR2 SYDVKM. Trimming took off 5 bases at V and 1 base at J, with 18 bases between the two ends. In DNA, the CDR3 is TGTGCCAGCAGTCCCTCTCGTTTAGGGGGATCTGGAAACACCATATATTTT. It yields the protein CASSPSRLGGSGNTIYF.